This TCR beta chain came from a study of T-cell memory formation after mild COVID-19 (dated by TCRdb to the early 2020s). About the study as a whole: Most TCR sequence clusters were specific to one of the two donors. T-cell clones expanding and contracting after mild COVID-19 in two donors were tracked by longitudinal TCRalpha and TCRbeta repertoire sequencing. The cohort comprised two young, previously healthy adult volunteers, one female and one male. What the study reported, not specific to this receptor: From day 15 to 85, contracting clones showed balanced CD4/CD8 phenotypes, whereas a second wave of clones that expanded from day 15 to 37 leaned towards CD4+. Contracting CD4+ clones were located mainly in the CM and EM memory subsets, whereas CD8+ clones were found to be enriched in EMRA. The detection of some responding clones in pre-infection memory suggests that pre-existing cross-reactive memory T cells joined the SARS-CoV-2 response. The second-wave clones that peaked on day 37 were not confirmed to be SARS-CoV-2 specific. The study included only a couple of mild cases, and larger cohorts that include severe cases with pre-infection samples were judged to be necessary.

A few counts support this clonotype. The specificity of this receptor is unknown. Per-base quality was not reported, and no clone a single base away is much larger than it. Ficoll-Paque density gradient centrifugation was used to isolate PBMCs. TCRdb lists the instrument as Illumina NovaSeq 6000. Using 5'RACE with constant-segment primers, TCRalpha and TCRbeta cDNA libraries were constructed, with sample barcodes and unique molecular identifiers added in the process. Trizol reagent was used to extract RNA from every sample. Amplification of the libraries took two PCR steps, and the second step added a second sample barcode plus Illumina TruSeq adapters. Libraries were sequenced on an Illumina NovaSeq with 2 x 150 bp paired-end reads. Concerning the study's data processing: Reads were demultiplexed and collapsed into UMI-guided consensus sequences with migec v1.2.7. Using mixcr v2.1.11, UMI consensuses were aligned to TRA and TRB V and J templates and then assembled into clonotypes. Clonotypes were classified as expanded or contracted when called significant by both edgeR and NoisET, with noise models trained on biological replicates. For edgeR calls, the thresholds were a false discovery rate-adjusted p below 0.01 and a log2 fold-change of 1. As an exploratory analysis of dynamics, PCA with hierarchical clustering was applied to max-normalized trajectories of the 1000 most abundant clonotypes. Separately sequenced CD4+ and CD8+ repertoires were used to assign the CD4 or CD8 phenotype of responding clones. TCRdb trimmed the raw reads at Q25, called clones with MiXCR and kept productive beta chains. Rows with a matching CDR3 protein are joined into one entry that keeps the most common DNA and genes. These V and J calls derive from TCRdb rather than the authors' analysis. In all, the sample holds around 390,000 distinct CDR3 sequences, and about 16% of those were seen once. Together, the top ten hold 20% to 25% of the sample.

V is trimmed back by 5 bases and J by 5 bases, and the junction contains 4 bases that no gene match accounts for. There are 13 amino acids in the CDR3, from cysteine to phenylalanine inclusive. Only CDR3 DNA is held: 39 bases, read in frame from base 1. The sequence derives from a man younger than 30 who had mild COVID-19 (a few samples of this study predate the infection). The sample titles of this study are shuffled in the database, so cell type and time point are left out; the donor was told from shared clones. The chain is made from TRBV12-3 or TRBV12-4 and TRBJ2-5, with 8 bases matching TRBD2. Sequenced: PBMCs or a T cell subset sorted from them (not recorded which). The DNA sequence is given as TGTGCCAGCAGTCCACTAGCGGTGGAGACCCAGTACTTC. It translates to CASSPLAVETQYF.